Below are 21 T cell receptor beta chains sequenced from a single sample in a study of blood T cells in healthy people across ages. With a J-beta primer mix and a sample-barcoded 5' primer, a second PCR ran about 7 to 11 cycles. TCRdb redid the calling of the 5' RACE reads with MiXCR, one entry per CDR3 protein. The sample gives around 620,000 distinct CDR3 sequences, approximately 30% of which show up once; approximately 18% is in the top ten. The source material was blood. The receptors derive from a woman in her 70s in good health.

The chain couples TRBV5-1 to TRBJ2-3; TRBD1 aligns across 12 bases. Germline values: CDR1 SGHRS, CDR2 YFSETQ. V dropped 0 bases and J dropped 4; count of bases not matched to a gene: 3. The CDR3 spans 16 residues. The CDR3 DNA follows: TGCGCCAGCAGCTTGGAAGGGACAGGGGGCGCAGATACGCAGTATTTT. Translating gives CASSLEGTGGADTQYF.

The count of this clonotype is one. Germline and junction disagree at one end, which may indicate a read error. The V gene is TRBV29-1, the J gene TRBJ2-1; TRBD1 or TRBD2 may be the D gene (5 bases each). CDR3 size: 12 residues. In germline, CDR1 is SQVTM, CDR2 ANQGSEA. DNA for the CDR3: TGCAGCATGGATGGGGGACGTAATGAGCAGCTCTTC. Protein: CSMDGGRNEQLF.

This clonotype was seen more than once but under ten times. The rearrangement links TRBV4-2 to TRBJ2-5; D ambiguous. Near its end, the DNA agrees better with TRBJ2-1, so the J call may be wrong. The CDR3 contains 14 residues. Germline V lookup: CDR1 LGHNA, CDR2 YNFKEQ. In nucleotides, the CDR3 is TGTGCCAGCAGCCAAGATATGATAGAGGATGAGCAGTTCTTC. It encodes CASSQDMIEDEQFF.

The chain couples TRBV24-1 to TRBJ1-5; 8 bases map to TRBD1. J gave up 2 bases and V 3 bases, and 2 bases lay outside the gene matches. CDR1 and CDR2 from the germline V gene are KGHDR and SFDVKD. The CDR3 has 15 amino acids. The chain's CDR3 is CATSDRTGRNQPQHF. The CDR3 DNA is TGTGCCACCAGTGATCGGACAGGGCGCAATCAGCCCCAGCATTTT.

The chain couples TRBV5-1 to TRBJ2-2; D may be TRBD2 (6 bases). The CDR3 covers 15 residues. The germline V gene encodes CDR1 SGHRS and CDR2 YFSETQ. V was pared by 0 bases and J by 5 bases, with 11 bases between. This chain's CDR3 is CASSLAAGRTGELFF. In nucleotides, the CDR3 is TGCGCCAGCAGCTTGGCGGCGGGGAGAACCGGGGAGCTGTTTTTT.

V gene TRBV18 combines with J gene TRBJ2-1; no definite D call. Judging by the DNA end, TRBJ2-7 fits better; the J call may be wrong. CDR3 size: 14 residues. CDR1 KGHSH and CDR2 LQKENI come from the germline V gene. CDR3 residues: CASSPTTQAYEQYF. CDR3 coding DNA: TGTGCCAGCTCGCCCACAACGCAGGCCTACGAGCAGTACTTC.

This clonotype was recorded at least ten times. This chain joins TRBV5-1 and TRBJ2-1; D gene unclear. Germline V CDR1 and CDR2: SGHRS, YFSETQ. The CDR3 covers 13 residues. V was cut by 8 bases and J by 5 bases, with 14 bases left in between. The CDR3, as DNA: TGCGCCAGTAGCACGGCGAACAACAATGAGCAGTTCTTC. Encoded protein: CASSTANNNEQFF.

Details on this clonotype: A much more abundant neighbour one base away suggests this may be a read error. The chain has TRBV20-1 and TRBJ2-4; a weak D match, TRBD2 (5 bases). CDR1 is DFQATT, CDR2 SNEGSKA, per germline (reference sequence). The CDR3 contains 15 residues. The CDR3 here is CSASIVHLAKNIQHF. The CDR3 bases are TGCAGTGCTAGTATTGTACACCTAGCCAAAAACATTCAGCACTTC.

A note on this clonotype: A junction end diverges from the germline sequence, so it may reflect a read error. V usage is TRBV7-3 and J usage is TRBJ2-5; perhaps TRBD2 as D (5 bases). Germline loops: CDR1 SGHTA, CDR2 FQGTGA. The CDR3 runs 15 residues. This chain's CDR3 is CAGSLSGVGGETQYF. The CDR3 nucleotides read TGTGCCGGCAGCTTAAGCGGCGTCGGTGGAGAGACCCAGTACTTC.

V is TRBV5-6 and J is TRBJ2-5; no firm D call. Germline V CDR1 and CDR2: SGHDT, YYEEEE. V was cut by 4 bases and J by 2 bases, with 12 bases left in between. CDR3 length equals 14 residues. CDR3: CASSPKVGQETQYF. The CDR3 nucleotides are TGTGCCAGCAGCCCGAAGGTGGGTCAAGAGACCCAGTACTTC.

This chain joins TRBV5-1 and TRBJ2-7; 8 nucleotides line up with TRBD2. The CDR3 consists of 15 residues. With V trimmed by 3 bases and J by 6 bases, 11 bases remained unmatched. Germline V lookup: CDR1 SGHRS, CDR2 YFSETQ. For the CDR3, the DNA is TGCGCCAGCAGCTCGCTAACTAGCGGCGATACCGAGCAGTACTTC. It yields the protein CASSSLTSGDTEQYF.

This clonotype was counted between two and nine times. The J gene is TRBJ2-7, the V gene TRBV29-1, with unresolved D. Trimming shortened V by 2 bases and J by 0 bases, and 11 bases separated the two germline ends. The CDR3 sequence is 14 residues long. CDR1 is SQVTM and CDR2 is ANQGSEA in the germline V gene. The CDR3 reads CSVESGRGSYEQYF. In nucleotides, the CDR3 is TGCAGCGTTGAATCGGGTCGTGGCTCCTACGAGCAGTACTTC.

The rearrangement uses TRBV20-1 and TRBJ2-5, with 7 bases lining up with TRBD2. The J call is uncertain, as TRBJ2-7 better fits the DNA end. CDR3 length equals 15 residues. Germline V gives CDR1 DFQATT, CDR2 SNEGSKA (reference sequence). CDR3 in amino acids: CSAGPSGATSYEQYF. In DNA form, the CDR3 reads TGCAGTGCTGGCCCGAGCGGGGCGACCTCCTACGAGCAGTACTTC.

The gene calls are TRBV10-3 and TRBJ2-1; TRBD2 aligns across 9 bases. Per germline, CDR1 ENHRY and CDR2 SYGVKD. With V trimmed by 8 bases and J by 0 bases, 2 bases remained unmatched. The CDR3 length is 14 residues. This CDR3 reads CAIGAGGSYNEQFF. CDR3 sequence (DNA): TGTGCCATCGGAGCGGGGGGCTCCTACAATGAGCAGTTCTTC.

This clonotype has just a few counts. The V gene is TRBV12-3 or TRBV12-4, the J gene TRBJ1-2, with a weak D call TRBD1 (6 bases). V lost 9 bases to trimming and J lost 7 bases, with 21 bases between them. The CDR3 length is 14 residues. This CDR3 reads CASPSGRGFSGYTF. CDR3 in DNA: TGTGCCAGTCCCTCGGGAAGGGGGTTTAGTGGCTACACCTTC.

This clonotype occurred many times. V and J are TRBV6-2 or TRBV6-3 and TRBJ1-5; D not certain. This CDR3 is built from 13 residues. V lost 7 bases and J 0 bases, leaving 7 bases between the germline ends. The germline V gene has CDR1 MNHEY and CDR2 SVGEGT. The chain's CDR3 is CASTGHSNQPQHF. The CDR3 DNA sequence: TGTGCCAGCACCGGCCATAGCAATCAGCCCCAGCATTTT.

This sequence joins TRBV7-2 and TRBJ1-4, with D unresolved. CDR3 size: 14 residues. Germline-derived CDR1 and CDR2 are SGHTA and FQGNSA. V was trimmed by 3 bases and J by 8 bases, leaving 13 bases between them. The DNA of the CDR3 is TGTGCCAGCAGCTTTGGACCTACGACGGAAAAACTGTTTTTT. Translated: CASSFGPTTEKLFF. Using reference TRBV7-2 and TRBJ1-4 for the parts outside the CDR3, the full variable domain is GAGVSQSPSNKVTEKGKDVELRCDPISGHTALYWYRQSLGQGLEFLIYFQGNSAPDKSGLPSDRFSAERTGGSVSTLTIQRTQQEDSAVYLCASSFGPTTEKLFFGSGTQLSVL.

This chain connects TRBV7-2 to TRBJ2-1, with 9 nucleotides matching TRBD2. The CDR3 consists of 16 residues. The germline V gene encodes CDR1 SGHTA and CDR2 FQGNSA. V trimming: 3 bases; J trimming: 3 bases; junction bases outside the gene matches: 6. The CDR3 bases are TGTGCCAGCAGCTTGAGACTAGCGGTCAACTACAATGAGCAGTTCTTC. Residues: CASSLRLAVNYNEQFF.

CDR3 loop: CASTRGSNQPQHF. The CDR3 region has the DNA TGTGCCAGTACACGGGGGAGCAATCAGCCCCAGCATTTT. The V and J genes are TRBV6-5 and TRBJ1-5; D is perhaps TRBD1 (5 bases). V shed 9 bases and J shed 1 base, with 10 bases lying between them. The CDR3 runs 13 residues. Germline V CDR1 and CDR2: MNHEY, SVGAGI.

In its sample, this clonotype was seen a few times. This chain uses TRBV12-3 or TRBV12-4 with TRBJ2-3; 12 bases are a match to TRBD2. The CDR3 spans 15 residues. The V and J ends lost 4 bases and 7 bases, in that order; junction bases with no gene match: 6. The CDR3 DNA reads TGTGCCAGCAGTTCAGGACTAGCGGGGTTATATACGCAGTATTTT. Translation: CASSSGLAGLYTQYF.

This clonotype has a handful of counts. The gene calls are TRBV11-2 and TRBJ2-2; 12 bases agree with TRBD1. CDR3 length equals 14 residues. CDR1 and CDR2 (germline): SGHAT, FQNNGV. J was trimmed by 2 bases and V by 8 bases; bases with no gene match: 0. The CDR3, as DNA: TGTGCCAGCGGGACAGGGGGCAACACCGGGGAGCTGTTTTTT. Translation: CASGTGGNTGELFF.